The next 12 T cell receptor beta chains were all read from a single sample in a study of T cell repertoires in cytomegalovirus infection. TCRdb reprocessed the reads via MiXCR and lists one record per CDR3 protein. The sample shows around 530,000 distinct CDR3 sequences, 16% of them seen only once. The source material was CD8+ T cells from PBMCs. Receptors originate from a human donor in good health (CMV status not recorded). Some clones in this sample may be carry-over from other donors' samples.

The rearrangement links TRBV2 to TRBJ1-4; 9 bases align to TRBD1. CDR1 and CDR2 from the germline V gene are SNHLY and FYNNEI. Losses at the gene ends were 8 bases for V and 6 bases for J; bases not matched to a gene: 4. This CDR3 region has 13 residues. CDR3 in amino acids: CASLRDRDEKLFF. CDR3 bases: TGTGCCAGCCTCCGGGACAGGGATGAAAAACTGTTTTTT.

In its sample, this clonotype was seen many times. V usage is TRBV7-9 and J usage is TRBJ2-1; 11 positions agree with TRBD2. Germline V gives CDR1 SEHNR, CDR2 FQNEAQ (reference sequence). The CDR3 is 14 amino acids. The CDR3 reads CAGASGRSYNEQFF. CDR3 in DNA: TGTGCTGGTGCTAGCGGGAGGTCCTACAATGAGCAGTTCTTC.

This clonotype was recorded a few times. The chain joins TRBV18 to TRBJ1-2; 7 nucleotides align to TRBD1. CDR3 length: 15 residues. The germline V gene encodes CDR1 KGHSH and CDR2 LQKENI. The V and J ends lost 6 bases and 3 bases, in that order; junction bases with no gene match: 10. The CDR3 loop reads CASSRGTALYYGYTF. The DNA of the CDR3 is TGTGCCAGCTCCCGTGGGACAGCACTATACTATGGCTACACCTTC.

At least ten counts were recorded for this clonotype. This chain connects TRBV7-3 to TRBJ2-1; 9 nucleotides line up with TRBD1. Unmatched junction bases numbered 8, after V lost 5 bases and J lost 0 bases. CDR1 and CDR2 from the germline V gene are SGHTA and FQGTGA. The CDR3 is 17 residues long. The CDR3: CASSPTGGRSSYNEQFF. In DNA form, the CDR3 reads TGTGCCAGCAGCCCGACAGGGGGTAGGAGCTCCTACAATGAGCAGTTCTTC.

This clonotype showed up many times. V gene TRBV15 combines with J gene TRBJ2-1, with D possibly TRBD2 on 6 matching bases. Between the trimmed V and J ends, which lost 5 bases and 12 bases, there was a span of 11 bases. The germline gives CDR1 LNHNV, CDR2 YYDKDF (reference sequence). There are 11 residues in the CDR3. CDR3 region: CATSVRDLQFF. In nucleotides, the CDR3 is TGTGCCACCAGCGTGCGGGACTTGCAGTTCTTC.

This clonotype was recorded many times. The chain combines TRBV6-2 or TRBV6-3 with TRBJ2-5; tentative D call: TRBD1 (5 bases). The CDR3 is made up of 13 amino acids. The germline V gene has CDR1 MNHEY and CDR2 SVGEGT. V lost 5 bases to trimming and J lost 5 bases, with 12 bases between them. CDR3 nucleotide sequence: TGTGCCAGCAGTGCAGGGCTCTTCGAGACCCAGTACTTC. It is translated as CASSAGLFETQYF.

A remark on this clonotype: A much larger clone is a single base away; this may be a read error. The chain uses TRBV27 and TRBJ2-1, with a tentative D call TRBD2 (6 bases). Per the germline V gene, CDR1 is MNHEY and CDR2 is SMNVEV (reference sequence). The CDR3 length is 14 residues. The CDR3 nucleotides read TGTGCCAGCAGTTCCGGGACTGCCTACAATGGGCAGTTCTTC. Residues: CASSSGTAYNGQFF.

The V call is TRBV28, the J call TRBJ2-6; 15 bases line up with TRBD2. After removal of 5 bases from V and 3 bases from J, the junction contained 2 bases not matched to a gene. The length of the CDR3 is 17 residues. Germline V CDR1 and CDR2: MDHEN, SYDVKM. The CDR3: CASSGTSGRLGANVLTF. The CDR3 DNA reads TGTGCCAGCAGTGGGACTAGCGGGAGGCTTGGGGCCAACGTCCTGACTTTC.

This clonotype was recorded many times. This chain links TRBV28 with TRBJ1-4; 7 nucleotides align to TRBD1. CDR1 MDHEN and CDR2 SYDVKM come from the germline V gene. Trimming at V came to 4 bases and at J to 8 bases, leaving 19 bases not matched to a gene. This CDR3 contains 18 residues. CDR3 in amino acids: CASSSLVGRQGQREKLFF. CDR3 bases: TGTGCCAGCAGTTCCCTTGTGGGGAGACAGGGCCAAAGGGAAAAACTGTTTTTT. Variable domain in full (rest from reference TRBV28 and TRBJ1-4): DVKVTQSSRYLVKRTGEKVFLECVQDMDHENMFWYRQDPGLGLRLIYFSYDVKMKEKGDIPEGYSVSREKKERFSLILESASTNQTSMYLCASSSLVGRQGQREKLFFGSGTQLSVL.

The CDR3 protein is CATTVSANYGYTF. CDR3 nucleotide sequence: TGTGCCACTACAGTCTCAGCTAACTATGGCTACACCTTC. V and J are TRBV10-3 and TRBJ1-2; D is unclear. Trimming left V 10 bases short and J 0 bases short, with 12 bases between. This CDR3 region has 13 residues. Germline CDR1 is ENHRY and CDR2 is SYGVKD.

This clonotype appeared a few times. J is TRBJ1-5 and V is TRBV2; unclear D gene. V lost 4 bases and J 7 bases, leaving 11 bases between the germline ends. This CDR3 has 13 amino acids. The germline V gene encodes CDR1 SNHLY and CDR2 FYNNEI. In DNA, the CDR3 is TGTGCCAGCAGTGTTAGACCGGGACAGCCCCAGCATTTT. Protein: CASSVRPGQPQHF.

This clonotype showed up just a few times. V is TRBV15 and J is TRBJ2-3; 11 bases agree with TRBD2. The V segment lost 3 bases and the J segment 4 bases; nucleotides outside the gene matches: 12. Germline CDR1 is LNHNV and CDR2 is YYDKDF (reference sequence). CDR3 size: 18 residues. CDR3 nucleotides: TGTGCCACCAGCAGCCTCATAGGACTAGCGGGTTTGGCAGATACGCAGTATTTT. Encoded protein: CATSSLIGLAGLADTQYF.